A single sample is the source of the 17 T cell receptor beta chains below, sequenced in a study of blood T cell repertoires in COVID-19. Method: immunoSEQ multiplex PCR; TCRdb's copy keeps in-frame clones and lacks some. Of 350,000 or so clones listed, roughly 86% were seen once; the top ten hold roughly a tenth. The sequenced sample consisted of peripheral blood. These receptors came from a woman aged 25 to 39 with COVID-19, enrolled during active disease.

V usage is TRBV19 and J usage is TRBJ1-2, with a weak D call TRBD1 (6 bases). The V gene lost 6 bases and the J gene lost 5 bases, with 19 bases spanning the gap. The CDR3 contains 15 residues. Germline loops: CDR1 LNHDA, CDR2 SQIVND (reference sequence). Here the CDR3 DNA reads TGTGCCAGTAGCCCAGCTCAAGGGGGATGGTATGGCTACACCTTC. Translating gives CASSPAQGGWYGYTF.

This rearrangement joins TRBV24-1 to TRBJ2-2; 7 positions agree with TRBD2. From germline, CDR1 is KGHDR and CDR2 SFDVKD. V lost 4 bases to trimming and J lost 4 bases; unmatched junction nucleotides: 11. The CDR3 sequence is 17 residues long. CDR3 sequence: CATSDPIAGEGTGELFF. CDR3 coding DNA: TGTGCCACCAGTGACCCGATAGCGGGCGAGGGCACCGGGGAGCTGTTTTTT.

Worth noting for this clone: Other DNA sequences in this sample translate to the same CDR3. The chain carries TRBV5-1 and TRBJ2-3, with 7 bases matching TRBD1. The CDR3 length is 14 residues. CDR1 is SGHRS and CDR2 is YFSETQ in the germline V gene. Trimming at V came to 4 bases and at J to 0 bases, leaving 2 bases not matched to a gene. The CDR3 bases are TGCGCCAGCAGCCCGGGACAGAGCACAGATACGCAGTATTTT. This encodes CASSPGQSTDTQYF.

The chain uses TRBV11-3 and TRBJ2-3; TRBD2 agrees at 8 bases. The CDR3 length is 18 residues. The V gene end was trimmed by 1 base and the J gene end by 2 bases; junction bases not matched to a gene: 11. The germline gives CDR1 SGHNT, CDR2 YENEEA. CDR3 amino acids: CASSLGLPGGGYTDTQYF. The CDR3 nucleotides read TGTGCCAGCAGCTTAGGACTGCCTGGCGGGGGGTACACAGATACGCAGTATTTT.

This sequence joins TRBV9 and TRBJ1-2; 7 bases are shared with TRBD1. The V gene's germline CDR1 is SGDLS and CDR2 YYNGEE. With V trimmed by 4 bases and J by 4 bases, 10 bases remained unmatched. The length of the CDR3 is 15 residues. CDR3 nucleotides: TGTGCCAGCAGCCCCCGGACAGGTTGGGGCTATGGCTACACCTTC. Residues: CASSPRTGWGYGYTF.

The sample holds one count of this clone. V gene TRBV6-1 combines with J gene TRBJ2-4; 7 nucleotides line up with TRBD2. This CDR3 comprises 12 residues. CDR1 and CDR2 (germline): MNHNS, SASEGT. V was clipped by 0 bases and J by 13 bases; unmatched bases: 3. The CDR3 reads CASSEANGRQYF. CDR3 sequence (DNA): TGTGCCAGCAGTGAAGCTAACGGGAGGCAGTACTTC.

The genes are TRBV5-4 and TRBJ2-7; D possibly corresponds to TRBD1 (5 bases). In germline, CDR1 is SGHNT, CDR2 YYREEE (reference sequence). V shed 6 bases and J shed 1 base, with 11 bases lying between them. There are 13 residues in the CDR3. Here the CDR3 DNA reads TGTGCCAGCAATTACGCAGGGTCCTACGAGCAGTACTTC. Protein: CASNYAGSYEQYF. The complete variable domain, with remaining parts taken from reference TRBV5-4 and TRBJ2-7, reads ETGVTQSPTHLIKTRGQQVTLRCSSQSGHNTVSWYQQALGQGPQFIFQYYREEENGRGNFPPRFSGLQFPNYSSELNVNALELDDSALYLCASNYAGSYEQYFGPGTRLTVT.

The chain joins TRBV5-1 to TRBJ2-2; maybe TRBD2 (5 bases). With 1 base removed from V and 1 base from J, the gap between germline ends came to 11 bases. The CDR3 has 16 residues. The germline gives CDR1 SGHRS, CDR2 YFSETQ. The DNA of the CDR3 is TGCGCCAGCAGCTTGATGGGCGGGTTGAACACCGGGGAGCTGTTTTTT. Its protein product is CASSLMGGLNTGELFF.

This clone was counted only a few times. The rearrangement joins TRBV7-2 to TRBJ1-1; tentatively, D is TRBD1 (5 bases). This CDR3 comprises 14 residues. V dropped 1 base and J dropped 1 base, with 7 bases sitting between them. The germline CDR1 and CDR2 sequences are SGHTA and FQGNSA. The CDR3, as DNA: TGTGCCAGCAGCTTAGTGGGGGGGAACACTGAAGCTTTCTTT. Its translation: CASSLVGGNTEAFF.

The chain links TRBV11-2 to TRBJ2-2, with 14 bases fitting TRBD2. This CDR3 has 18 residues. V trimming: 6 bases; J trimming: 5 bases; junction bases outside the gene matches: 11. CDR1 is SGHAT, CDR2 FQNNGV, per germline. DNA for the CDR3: TGTGCCAGCAGGTCGACTAGCGGGAGGGCCGTAAGGACCGGGGAGCTGTTTTTT. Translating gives CASRSTSGRAVRTGELFF.

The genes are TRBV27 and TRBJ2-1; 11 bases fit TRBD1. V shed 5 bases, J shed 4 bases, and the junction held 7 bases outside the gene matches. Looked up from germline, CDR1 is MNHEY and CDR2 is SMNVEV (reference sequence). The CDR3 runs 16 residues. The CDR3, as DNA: TGTGCCAGCAGTGAATGGGGACAGGGGGGATACAATGAGCAGTTCTTC. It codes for CASSEWGQGGYNEQFF.

The CDR3 here is CASSLGGREGTDTQYF. CDR3 DNA: TGTGCCAGCAGCTTAGGCGGGCGGGAGGGCACAGATACGCAGTATTTT. The V and J genes are TRBV7-9 and TRBJ2-3; 8 bases are shared with TRBD2. J gave up 1 base and V 1 base, and 4 bases lay outside the gene matches. The CDR3 is 16 amino acids. Germline V gene lookup returns CDR1 SEHNR and CDR2 FQNEAQ (reference sequence).

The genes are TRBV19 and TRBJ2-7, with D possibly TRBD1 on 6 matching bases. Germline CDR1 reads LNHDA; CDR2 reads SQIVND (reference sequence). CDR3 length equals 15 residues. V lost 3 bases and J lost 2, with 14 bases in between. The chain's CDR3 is CASSINRDPAYEQYF. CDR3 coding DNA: TGTGCCAGTAGTATCAACAGGGATCCGGCCTACGAGCAGTACTTC. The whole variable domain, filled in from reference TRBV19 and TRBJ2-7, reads DGGITQSPKYLFRKEGQNVTLSCEQNLNHDAMYWYRQDPGQGLRLIYYSQIVNDFQKGDIAEGYSVSREKKESFPLTVTSAQKNPTAFYLCASSINRDPAYEQYFGPGTRLTVT.

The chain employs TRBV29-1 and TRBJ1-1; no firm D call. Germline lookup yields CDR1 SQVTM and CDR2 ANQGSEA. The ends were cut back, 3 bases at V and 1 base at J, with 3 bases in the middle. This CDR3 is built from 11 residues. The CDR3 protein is CSVDRNTEAFF. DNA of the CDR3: TGCAGCGTTGACCGGAACACTGAAGCTTTCTTT.

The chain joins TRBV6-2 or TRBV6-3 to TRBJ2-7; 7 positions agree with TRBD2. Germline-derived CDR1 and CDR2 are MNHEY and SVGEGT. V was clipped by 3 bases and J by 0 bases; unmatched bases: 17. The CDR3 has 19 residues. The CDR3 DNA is TGTGCCAGCAGTTATTTACCCCCTGGAGTAGCGGGTCACTCCTACGAGCAGTACTTC. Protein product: CASSYLPPGVAGHSYEQYF.

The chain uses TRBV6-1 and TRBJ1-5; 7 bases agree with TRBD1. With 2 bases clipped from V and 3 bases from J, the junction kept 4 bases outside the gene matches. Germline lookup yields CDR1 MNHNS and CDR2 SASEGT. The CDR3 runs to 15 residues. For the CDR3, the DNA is TGTGCCAGCAGTGAACGACAGGGCTTCAATCAGCCCCAGCATTTT. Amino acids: CASSERQGFNQPQHF.

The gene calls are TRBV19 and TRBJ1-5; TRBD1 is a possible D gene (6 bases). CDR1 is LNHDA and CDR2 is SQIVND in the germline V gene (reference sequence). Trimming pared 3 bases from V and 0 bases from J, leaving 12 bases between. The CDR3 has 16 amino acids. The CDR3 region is CASSIWGTYSNQPQHF. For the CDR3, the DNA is TGTGCCAGTAGTATCTGGGGGACATATAGCAATCAGCCCCAGCATTTT.